This T cell receptor beta chain was recorded in a study of HIV-infected patients and healthy controls. This clonotype ranks as medium-sized. Its cognate antigen is unknown. Overall study findings and caveats: Healthy control repertoires had roughly threefold more distinct CDR3s than untreated HIV+ repertoires, and higher Shannon diversity. HIV+ repertoires were severely depleted of MAIT alpha-chain CDR3s, unlike healthy controls.

CDR1 and CDR2 (germline): MNHEY, SMNVEV (reference sequence). After removal of 6 bases from V and 4 bases from J, the junction contained 7 bases not matched to a gene. The CDR3 has 15 residues. Whole blood was used without fractionation, so all unsorted peripheral T cells were included. Peripheral blood, roughly 2.3 ml, was drawn for RNA extraction. Alpha and beta constant-region primers primed reverse transcription of about 470 ng RNA. Each of the alpha and beta chains got its own library through chain-specific third strand synthesis with indices. One primer pair amplified all rearrangements per chain; each cDNA got molecular barcodes. TCRdb reprocessed the 5' RACE reads via MiXCR and lists one record per CDR3 protein. The table has about 15,000 distinct CDR3 sequences, 6% to 9% seen once.

Sequencing used blood. V is TRBV27 and J is TRBJ2-1; 9 positions agree with TRBD1. The clonotype comes from an adult in good health. In DNA, the CDR3 is TGTGCCAGCAGCCCACAGGGGGCGGAGTACAATGAGCAGTTCTTC. Translated: CASSPQGAEYNEQFF.